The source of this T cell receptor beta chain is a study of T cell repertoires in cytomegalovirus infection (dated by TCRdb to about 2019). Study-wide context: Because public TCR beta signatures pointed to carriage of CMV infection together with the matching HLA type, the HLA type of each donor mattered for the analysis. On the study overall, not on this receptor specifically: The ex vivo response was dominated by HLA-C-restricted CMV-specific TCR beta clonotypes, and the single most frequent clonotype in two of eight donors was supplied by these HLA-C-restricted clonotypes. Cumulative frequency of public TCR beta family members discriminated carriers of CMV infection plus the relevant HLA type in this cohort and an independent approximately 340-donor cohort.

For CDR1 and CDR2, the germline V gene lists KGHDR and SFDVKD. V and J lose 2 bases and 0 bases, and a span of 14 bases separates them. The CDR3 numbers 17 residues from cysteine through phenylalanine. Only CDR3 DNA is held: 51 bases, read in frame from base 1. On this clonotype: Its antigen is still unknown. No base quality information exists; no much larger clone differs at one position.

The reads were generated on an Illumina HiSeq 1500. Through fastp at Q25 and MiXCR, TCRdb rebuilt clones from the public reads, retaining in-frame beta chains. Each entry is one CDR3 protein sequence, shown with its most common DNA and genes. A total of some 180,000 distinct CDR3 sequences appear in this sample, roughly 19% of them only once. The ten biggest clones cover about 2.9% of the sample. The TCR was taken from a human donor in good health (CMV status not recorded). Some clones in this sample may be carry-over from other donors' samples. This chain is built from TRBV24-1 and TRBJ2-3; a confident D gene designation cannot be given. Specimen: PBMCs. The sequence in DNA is TGTGCCACCAGTGATTCCCAGGCCGTCTTCAGCACAGATACGCAGTATTTT. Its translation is CATSDSQAVFSTDTQYF.